This T cell receptor (beta chain) was observed in a study of radiation and T cells in renal cell carcinoma. Points from the study as a whole: In blood, top tumor clones expanded by 2 weeks, shrinking by 4.

Time point specified: blood 4 weeks post-SBRT, at nephrectomy. Stated treatment: 15 Gy SBRT to primary tumor, nephrectomy 4 weeks later. Libraries were prepared by immunoSEQ multiplex PCR; TCRdb keeps only in-frame clonotypes and omits some of them. The data show around 170,000 clones, about 88% seen once. This clone was counted between two and nine times. What it binds is not known. Trimming removed 1 base from V and 2 bases from J; junction bases left unmatched: 5. The CDR3 is 16 residues long. Germline CDR1 is KGHSH and CDR2 is LQKENI. The receptor was derived from a woman between 45 and 65 years old with renal cell carcinoma. The chain joins TRBV18 to TRBJ2-1; 7 bases fit TRBD1. The sequencing here drew on blood, taken from a patient whose treatment included radiotherapy and nephrectomy. CDR3 in DNA: TGTGCCAGCTCACCACGTACCGGACAGGCCTACAATGAGCAGTTCTTC. Its translation is CASSPRTGQAYNEQFF.